This T cell receptor beta chain is drawn from a study of CD8 T cells in Susac syndrome. This clonotype appeared once. Peripheral blood CD8+ and CD4+ T cells were profiled by TCR beta sequencing. The authors reverse transcribed about 0.5 to 1 ug RNA with random hexamers. Each CDR3 protein gets one entry after TCRdb re-called the immunoSEQ multiplex PCR reads with MiXCR. Of roughly 130,000 distinct CDR3 sequences listed, around 94% are singletons. The CDR3 is made up of 14 amino acids. V lost 6 bases and J lost 1, with 12 bases in between. The gene calls are TRBV12-3 or TRBV12-4 and TRBJ1-1; D might be TRBD1 (5 bases). The TCR originated in a human donor with multiple sclerosis. The specimen sequenced was CD4+ T cells from PBMCs. The CDR3 DNA follows: TGTGCCAGCAGACTCAGGGAAAGGAACACTGAAGCTTTCTTT. The encoded protein is CASRLRERNTEAFF.